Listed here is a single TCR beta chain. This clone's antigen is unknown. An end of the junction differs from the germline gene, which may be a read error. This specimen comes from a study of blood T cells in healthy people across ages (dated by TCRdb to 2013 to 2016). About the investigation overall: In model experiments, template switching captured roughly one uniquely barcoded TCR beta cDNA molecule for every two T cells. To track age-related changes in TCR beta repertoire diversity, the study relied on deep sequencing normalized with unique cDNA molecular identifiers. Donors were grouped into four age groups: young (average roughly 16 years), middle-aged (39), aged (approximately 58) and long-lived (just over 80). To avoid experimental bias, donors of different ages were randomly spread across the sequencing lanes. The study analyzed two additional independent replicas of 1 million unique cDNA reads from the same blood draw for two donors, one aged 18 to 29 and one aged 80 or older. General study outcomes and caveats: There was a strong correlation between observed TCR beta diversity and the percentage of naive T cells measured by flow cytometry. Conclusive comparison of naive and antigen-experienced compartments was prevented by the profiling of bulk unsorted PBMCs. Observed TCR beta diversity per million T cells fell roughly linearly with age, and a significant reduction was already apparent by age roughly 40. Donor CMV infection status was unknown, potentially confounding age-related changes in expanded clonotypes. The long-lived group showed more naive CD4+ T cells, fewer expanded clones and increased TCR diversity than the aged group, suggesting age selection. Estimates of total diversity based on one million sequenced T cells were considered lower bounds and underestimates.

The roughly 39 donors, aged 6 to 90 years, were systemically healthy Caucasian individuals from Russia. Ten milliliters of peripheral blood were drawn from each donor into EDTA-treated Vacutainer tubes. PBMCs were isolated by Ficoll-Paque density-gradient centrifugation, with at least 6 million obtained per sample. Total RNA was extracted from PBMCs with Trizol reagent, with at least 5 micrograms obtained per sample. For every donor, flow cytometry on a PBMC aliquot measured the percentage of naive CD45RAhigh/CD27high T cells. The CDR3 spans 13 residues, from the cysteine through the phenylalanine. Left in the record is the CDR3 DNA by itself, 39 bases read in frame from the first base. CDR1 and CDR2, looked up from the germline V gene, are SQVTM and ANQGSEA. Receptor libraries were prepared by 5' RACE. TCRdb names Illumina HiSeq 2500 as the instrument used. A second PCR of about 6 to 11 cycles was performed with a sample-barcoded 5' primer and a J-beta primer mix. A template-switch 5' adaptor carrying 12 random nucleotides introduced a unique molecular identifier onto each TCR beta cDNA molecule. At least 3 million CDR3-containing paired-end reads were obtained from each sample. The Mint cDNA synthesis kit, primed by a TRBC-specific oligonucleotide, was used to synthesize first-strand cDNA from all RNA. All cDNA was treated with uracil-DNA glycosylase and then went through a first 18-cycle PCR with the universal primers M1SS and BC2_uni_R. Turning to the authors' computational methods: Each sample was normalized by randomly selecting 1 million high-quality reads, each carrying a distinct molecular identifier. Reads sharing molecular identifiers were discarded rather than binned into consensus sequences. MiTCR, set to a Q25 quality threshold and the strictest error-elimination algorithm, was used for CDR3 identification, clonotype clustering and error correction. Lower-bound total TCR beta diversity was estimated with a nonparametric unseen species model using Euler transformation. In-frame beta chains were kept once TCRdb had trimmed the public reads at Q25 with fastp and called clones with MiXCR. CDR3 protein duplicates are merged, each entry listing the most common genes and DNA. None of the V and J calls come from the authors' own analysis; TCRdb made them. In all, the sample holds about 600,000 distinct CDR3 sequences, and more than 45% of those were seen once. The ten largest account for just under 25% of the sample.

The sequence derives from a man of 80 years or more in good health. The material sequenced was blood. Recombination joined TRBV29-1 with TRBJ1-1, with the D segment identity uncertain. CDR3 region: CSVVSRPNAEAFF. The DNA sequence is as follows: TGCAGCGTTGTCAGCAGACCGAACGCTGAAGCTTTCTTT.